The 23 T cell receptor beta chains in this list originate from one sample, sequenced in a study of shared clonotypes between healthy human individuals. Produced via immunoSEQ multiplex PCR; TCRdb's table is partial and in-frame only. Of over a million clones detected, approximately 97% appear once; the ten largest clones hold over 1%. The sequenced sample was naive CD4+ T cells sorted from blood. Subset of the sample: CD45RA+ positively selected. Receptors were obtained from a man aged 25 to 45 in good health.

The chain combines TRBV30 with TRBJ1-5; the D is unclear. V was clipped by 8 bases and J by 4 bases, with 12 bases between them. Germline CDR1 and CDR2: GTSNPN and SVGIG (reference sequence). This CDR3 has 12 residues. The CDR3 loop reads CAAVWSNQPQHF. In DNA form, the CDR3 reads TGTGCCGCAGTCTGGTCAAATCAGCCCCAGCATTTT.

This rearrangement joins TRBV11-2 to TRBJ1-4, with D uncertain. Germline assignment: CDR1 SGHAT and CDR2 FQNNGV. The V end lost 1 base, the J end lost 8 bases, and 14 bases lay between the germline ends. The CDR3 is made up of 15 amino acids. The CDR3 DNA reads TGTGCCAGCAGCTTAGTTCCTGGGGAATGGGAAAAACTGTTTTTT. It codes for CASSLVPGEWEKLFF.

V and J are TRBV28 and TRBJ2-6; D possibly uses TRBD1 or TRBD2 (5 bases each). The germline gives CDR1 MDHEN, CDR2 SYDVKM. The CDR3 length is 17 residues. Trimming took off 1 base at V and 2 bases at J, with 12 bases between the two ends. The CDR3 DNA reads as TGTGCCAGCAGTTTATATCTCCGAGGGGCTGGGGCCAACGTCCTGACTTTC. Protein: CASSLYLRGAGANVLTF. Variable domain in full (rest from reference TRBV28 and TRBJ2-6): DVKVTQSSRYLVKRTGEKVFLECVQDMDHENMFWYRQDPGLGLRLIYFSYDVKMKEKGDIPEGYSVSREKKERFSLILESASTNQTSMYLCASSLYLRGAGANVLTFGAGSRLTVL.

The V call is TRBV30, the J call TRBJ2-1; the D gene is possibly TRBD2 (5 bases). The length of the CDR3 is 12 residues. Trimming took 3 bases from V and 7 from J, leaving 10 bases between them. Germline V gene lookup returns CDR1 GTSNPN and CDR2 SVGIG (reference sequence). CDR3 coding DNA: TGTGCCTGGAGAGCTACTAGGAATGAGCAGTTCTTC. It codes for CAWRATRNEQFF.

This clone appeared once. This sequence joins TRBV27 and TRBJ1-4; maybe TRBD1 (6 bases). The V end was cut by 5 bases, the J end by 4 bases, with 11 bases between. Germline V lookup: CDR1 MNHEY, CDR2 SMNVEV (reference sequence). The CDR3 length is 14 residues. The CDR3 DNA sequence: TGTGCCAGCAGTGTTACAGGGTATAATGAAAAACTGTTTTTT. Protein sequence: CASSVTGYNEKLFF.

The chain links TRBV5-1 to TRBJ2-7; 8 bases align to TRBD2. The V and J ends lost 4 bases and 2 bases, in that order; junction bases with no gene match: 5. This CDR3 spans 14 amino acids. In germline, CDR1 is SGHRS, CDR2 YFSETQ. CDR3 nucleotides: TGCGCCAGCAGCATTAGCGGGGACCCCTACGAGCAGTACTTC. As protein: CASSISGDPYEQYF.

This clone appeared a few times. The chain is built from TRBV10-1 and TRBJ1-5, with D hard to call. V was pared by 10 bases and J by 1 base, with 8 bases between. This CDR3 spans 12 amino acids. Germline lookup yields CDR1 WNHNN and CDR2 SYGVQD (reference sequence). Here the CDR3 DNA reads TGCGCCACTTCGACAAGCAATCAGCCCCAGCATTTT. Translation: CATSTSNQPQHF.

On this clone itself: Other nucleotide sequences from this sample produce the same CDR3. The gene calls are TRBV5-1 and TRBJ2-5; D gene uncertain. Trimming took off 0 bases at V and 5 bases at J, with 5 bases between the two ends. Per the germline V gene, CDR1 is SGHRS and CDR2 is YFSETQ. The CDR3 sequence is 12 residues long. Written as DNA, the CDR3 is TGCGCCAGCAGCTTGGATCGGGAGACCCAGTACTTC. This translates into CASSLDRETQYF.

The chain joins TRBV10-2 to TRBJ2-7; tentatively, D is TRBD2 (7 bases). V lost 0 bases to trimming and J lost 1 base, with 16 bases between them. The length of the CDR3 is 17 residues. CDR1 is WSHSY, CDR2 SAAADI, per germline. The chain's CDR3 is CASSESIWGGLSYEQYF. The DNA for the CDR3 is TGCGCCAGCAGTGAGTCGATTTGGGGGGGGCTATCCTACGAGCAGTACTTC.

The sample holds a few counts of this clone. V gene TRBV14 combines with J gene TRBJ2-7; weak D call: TRBD2 (5 bases). V lost 1 base and J lost 1, with 26 bases in between. This CDR3 is built from 20 residues. CDR1 and CDR2 (germline): SGHDN, FVKESK. The CDR3 here is CASSQGTASLPGVGSYEQYF. DNA of the CDR3: TGTGCCAGCAGCCAAGGGACGGCTAGCTTACCCGGTGTCGGGTCCTACGAGCAGTACTTC.

This clone was detected only once. V gene TRBV7-8 combines with J gene TRBJ1-4, with unresolved D. Deletions cut 1 base from V and 5 bases from J, with 5 bases between. The CDR3 is 13 residues long. The V gene's germline CDR1 is SGHVS and CDR2 FQNEAQ. The CDR3 DNA is TGTGCCAGCAGCTTAGGGGTGAATGAAAAACTGTTTTTT. It translates to CASSLGVNEKLFF. Combining the CDR3 with reference TRBV7-8 and TRBJ1-4 gives the whole variable domain GAGVSQSPRYKVAKRGQDVALRCDPISGHVSLFWYQQALGQGPEFLTYFQNEAQLDKSGLPSDRFFAERPEGSVSTLKIQRTQQEDSAVYLCASSLGVNEKLFFGSGTQLSVL.

This clone came up once. The chain couples TRBV18 to TRBJ2-4; TRBD2 matches at 7 bases. Per the germline V gene, CDR1 is KGHSH and CDR2 is LQKENI. This CDR3 spans 15 amino acids. The V segment lost 4 bases and the J segment 1 base; nucleotides outside the gene matches: 4. For the CDR3, the DNA is TGTGCCAGCTCACAGCGGGAACTGGCCAAAAACATTCAGTACTTC. Residues: CASSQRELAKNIQYF.

This clone was counted only a few times. V usage is TRBV15 and J usage is TRBJ2-3, with D unresolved. Trimming removed 0 bases at V and 5 bases at J, with 6 bases between. The CDR3 has 13 residues. Germline V gene sequence: CDR1 LNHNV, CDR2 YYDKDF (reference sequence). The CDR3 region is CATSRDHGDTQYF. The CDR3 nucleotides are TGTGCCACCAGCAGAGATCACGGAGATACGCAGTATTTT.

This chain joins TRBV9 and TRBJ2-1; TRBD1 matches at 7 bases. The CDR3 runs 15 residues. Looked up from germline, CDR1 is SGDLS and CDR2 is YYNGEE. J gave up 7 bases and V 3 bases, and 10 bases lay outside the gene matches. CDR3 DNA: TGTGCCAGCAGCGACGCCTGGGGCAGGGGGAATGAGCAGTTCTTC. This sequence encodes CASSDAWGRGNEQFF.

J is TRBJ2-5 and V is TRBV5-5; TRBD2 matches at 7 bases. There are 15 residues in the CDR3. V trimming: 1 base; J trimming: 1 base; junction bases outside the gene matches: 4. CDR1 and CDR2 (germline): SGHKS, YYEKEE (reference sequence). The DNA of the CDR3 is TGTGCCAGCAGCTTGAAGCGGGGACTCCAAGAGACCCAGTACTTC. This gives the protein CASSLKRGLQETQYF.

This rearrangement joins TRBV10-3 to TRBJ1-4, with D tentatively TRBD1 (6 bases). V lost 0 bases and J 10 bases, leaving 15 bases between the germline ends. Germline V gives CDR1 ENHRY, CDR2 SYGVKD. This CDR3 is built from 15 residues. The CDR3, as DNA: TGTGCCATCAGTGAGTCAACAGGGAGCCAAGGAAAACTGTTTTTT. Its protein product is CAISESTGSQGKLFF.

The chain combines TRBV29-1 with TRBJ2-7; D remains unclear. V lost 5 bases and J lost 3, with 8 bases in between. The CDR3 sequence is 11 residues long. CDR1 is SQVTM, CDR2 ANQGSEA, per germline. The CDR3 region has the DNA TGCAGCGTTCGGACCCTCTACGAGCAGTACTTC. It encodes CSVRTLYEQYF.

The J gene is TRBJ2-3, the V gene TRBV9; D not certain. The germline gives CDR1 SGDLS, CDR2 YYNGEE. The V and J ends lost 3 bases and 4 bases respectively, with 9 bases between them. The CDR3 spans 13 residues. This CDR3 is CASSALPADTQYF. The CDR3 bases are TGTGCCAGCAGCGCCCTACCGGCAGATACGCAGTATTTT.

This chain joins TRBV18 and TRBJ1-1; possibly TRBD1 for D (5 bases). Germline assignment: CDR1 KGHSH and CDR2 LQKENI. Deletions cut 1 base from V and 7 bases from J, with 10 bases between. The CDR3 spans 13 residues. The CDR3 DNA is TGTGCCAGCTCACCACAGGGCGGACATGAAGCTTTCTTT. The encoded protein is CASSPQGGHEAFF.

The rearrangement links TRBV11-3 to TRBJ2-1; D ambiguous. The CDR3 loop spans 14 amino acids. The germline V gene has CDR1 SGHNT and CDR2 YENEEA. Trimming removed 5 bases from V and 3 bases from J, with 11 bases in between. Written as DNA, the CDR3 is TGTGCCAGCAGCCGCAGCTCGGGCTACAATGAGCAGTTCTTC. Translating gives CASSRSSGYNEQFF.

CDR3 in amino acids: CASRRKLGQGIDGYTF. The CDR3 DNA reads as TGTGCCAGCAGGCGGAAACTGGGACAGGGGATTGATGGCTACACCTTC. This rearrangement joins TRBV27 to TRBJ1-2; the match to TRBD1 covers 10 bases. Germline V gene lookup returns CDR1 MNHEY and CDR2 SMNVEV (reference sequence). The trim removed 6 bases at V and 6 bases at J, leaving 13 bases unmatched. This CDR3 has 16 residues.

The chain links TRBV29-1 to TRBJ2-1; weak D call: TRBD2 (6 bases). This CDR3 has 15 residues. CDR1 and CDR2 from the germline V gene are SQVTM and ANQGSEA. V lost 5 bases and J lost 7, with 21 bases in between. The CDR3 DNA follows: TGCAGCGTTCCGGGACCCCTCCCTCGGGGGAATGAGCAGTTCTTC. This encodes CSVPGPLPRGNEQFF.

The chain carries TRBV29-1 and TRBJ1-1; D gene ambiguous. With 6 bases removed from V and 7 bases from J, the gap between germline ends came to 21 bases. This CDR3 has 14 residues. Germline CDR1 and CDR2: SQVTM and ANQGSEA. The CDR3 coding sequence is TGCAGCGTGCGGACTCTTAGCGACCCCTTTGAAGCTTTCTTT. Protein sequence: CSVRTLSDPFEAFF.